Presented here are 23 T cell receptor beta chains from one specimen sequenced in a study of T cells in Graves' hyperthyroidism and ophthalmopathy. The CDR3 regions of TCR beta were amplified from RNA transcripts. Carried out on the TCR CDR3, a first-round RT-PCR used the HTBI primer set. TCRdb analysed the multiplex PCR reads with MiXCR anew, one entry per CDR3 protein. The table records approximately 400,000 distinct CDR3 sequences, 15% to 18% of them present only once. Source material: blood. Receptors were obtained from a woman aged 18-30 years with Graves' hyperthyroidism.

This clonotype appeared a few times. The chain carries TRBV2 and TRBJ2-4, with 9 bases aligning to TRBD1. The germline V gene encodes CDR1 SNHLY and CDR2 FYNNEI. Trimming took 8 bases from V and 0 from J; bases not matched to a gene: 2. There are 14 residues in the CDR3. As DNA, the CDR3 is TGTGCCAGCGGGGACAGGGAAGCCAAAAACATTCAGTACTTC. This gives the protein CASGDREAKNIQYF.

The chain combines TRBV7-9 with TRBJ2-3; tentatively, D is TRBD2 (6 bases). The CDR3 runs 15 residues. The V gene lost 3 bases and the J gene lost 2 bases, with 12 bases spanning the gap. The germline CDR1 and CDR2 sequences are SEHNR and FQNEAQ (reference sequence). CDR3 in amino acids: CASSFGGINTDTQYF. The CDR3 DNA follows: TGTGCCAGCAGCTTCGGCGGGATAAACACAGATACGCAGTATTTT. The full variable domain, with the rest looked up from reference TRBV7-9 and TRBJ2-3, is DTGVSQNPRHKITKRGQNVTFRCDPISEHNRLYWYRQTLGQGPEFLTYFQNEAQLEKSRLLSDRFSAERPKGSFSTLEIQRTEQGDSAMYLCASSFGGINTDTQYFGPGTRLTVL.

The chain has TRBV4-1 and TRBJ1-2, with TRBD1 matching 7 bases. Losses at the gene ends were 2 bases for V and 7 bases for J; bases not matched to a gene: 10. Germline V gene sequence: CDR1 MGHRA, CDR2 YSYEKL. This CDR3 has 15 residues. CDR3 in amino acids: CASSQTQGQTAGYTF. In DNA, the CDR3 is TGCGCCAGCAGCCAAACCCAGGGACAGACTGCTGGCTACACCTTC.

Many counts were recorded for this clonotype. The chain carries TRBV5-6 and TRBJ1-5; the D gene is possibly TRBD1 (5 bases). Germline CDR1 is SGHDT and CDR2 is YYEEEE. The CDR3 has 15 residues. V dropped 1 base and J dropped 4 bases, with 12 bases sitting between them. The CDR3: CASSLWGGGNQPQHF. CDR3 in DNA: TGTGCCAGCAGCTTGTGGGGCGGCGGGAATCAGCCCCAGCATTTT.

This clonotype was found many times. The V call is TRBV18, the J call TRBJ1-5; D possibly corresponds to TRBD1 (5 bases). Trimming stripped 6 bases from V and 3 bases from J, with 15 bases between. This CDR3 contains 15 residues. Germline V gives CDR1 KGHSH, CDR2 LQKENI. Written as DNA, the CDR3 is TGTGCCAGCTCCAGACGGGGGAATGTCAATCAGCCCCAGCATTTT. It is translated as CASSRRGNVNQPQHF.

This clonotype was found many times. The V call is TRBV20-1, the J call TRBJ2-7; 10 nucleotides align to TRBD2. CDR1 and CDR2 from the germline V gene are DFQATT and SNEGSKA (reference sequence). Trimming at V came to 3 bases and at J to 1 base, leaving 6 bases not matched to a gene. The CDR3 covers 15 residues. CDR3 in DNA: TGCAGTGCTAGGGCTAGCGGGAGTGGTTCCTACGAGCAGTACTTC. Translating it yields CSARASGSGSYEQYF.

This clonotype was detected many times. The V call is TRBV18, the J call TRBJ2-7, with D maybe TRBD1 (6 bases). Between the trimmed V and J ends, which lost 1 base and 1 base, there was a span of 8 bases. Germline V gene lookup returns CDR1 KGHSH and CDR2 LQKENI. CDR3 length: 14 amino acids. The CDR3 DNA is TGTGCCAGCTCACCACACAGGGAGTCCTACGAGCAGTACTTC. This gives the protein CASSPHRESYEQYF.

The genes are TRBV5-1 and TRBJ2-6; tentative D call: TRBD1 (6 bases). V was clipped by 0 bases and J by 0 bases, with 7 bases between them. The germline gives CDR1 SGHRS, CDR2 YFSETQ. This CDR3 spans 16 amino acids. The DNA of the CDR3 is TGCGCCAGCAGCTTGGGGGGGCCCTCTGGGGCCAACGTCCTGACTTTC. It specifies CASSLGGPSGANVLTF.

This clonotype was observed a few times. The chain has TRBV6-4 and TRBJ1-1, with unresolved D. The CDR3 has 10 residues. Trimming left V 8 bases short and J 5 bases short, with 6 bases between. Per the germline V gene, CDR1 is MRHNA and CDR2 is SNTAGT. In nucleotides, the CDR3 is TGTGCCAGCGCCGGGACTGAAGCTTTCTTT. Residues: CASAGTEAFF.

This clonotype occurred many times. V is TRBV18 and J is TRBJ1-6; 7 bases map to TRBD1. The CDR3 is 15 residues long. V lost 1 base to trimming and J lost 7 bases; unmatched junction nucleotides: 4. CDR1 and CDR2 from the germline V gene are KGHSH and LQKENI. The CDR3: CASSPQGAENSPLHF. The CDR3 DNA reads TGTGCCAGCTCACCACAGGGGGCCGAAAATTCACCCCTCCACTTT.

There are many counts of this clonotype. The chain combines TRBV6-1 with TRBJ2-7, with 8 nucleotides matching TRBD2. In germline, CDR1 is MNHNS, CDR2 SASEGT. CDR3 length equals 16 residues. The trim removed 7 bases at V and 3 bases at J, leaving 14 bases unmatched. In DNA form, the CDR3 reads TGTGCCAGCACGGGGGGGGGGCCCCGGGACGGCTACGAGCAGTACTTC. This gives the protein CASTGGGPRDGYEQYF.

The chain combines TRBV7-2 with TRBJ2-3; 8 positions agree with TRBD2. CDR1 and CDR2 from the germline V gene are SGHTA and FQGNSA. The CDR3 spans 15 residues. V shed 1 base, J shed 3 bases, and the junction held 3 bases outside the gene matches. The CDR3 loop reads CASSLDTSGTDTQYF. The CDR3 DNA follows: TGTGCCAGCAGCTTAGACACTAGCGGAACAGATACGCAGTATTTT.

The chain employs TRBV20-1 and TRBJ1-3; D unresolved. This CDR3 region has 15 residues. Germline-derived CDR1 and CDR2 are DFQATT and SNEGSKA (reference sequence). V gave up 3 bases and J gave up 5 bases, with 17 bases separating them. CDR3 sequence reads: CSASGSGLSRNTIYF. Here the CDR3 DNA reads TGCAGTGCTAGCGGTTCCGGTCTCTCAAGAAACACCATATATTTT.

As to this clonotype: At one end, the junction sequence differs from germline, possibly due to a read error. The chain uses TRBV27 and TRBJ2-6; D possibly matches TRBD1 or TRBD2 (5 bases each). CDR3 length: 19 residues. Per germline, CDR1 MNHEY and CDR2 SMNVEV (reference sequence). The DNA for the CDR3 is TGTGCCAGCAGTTTATCCCCCCGGGCGGGCCCTCGTGGGGCCAACATCCTGACTTTC. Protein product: CASSLSPRAGPRGANILTF.

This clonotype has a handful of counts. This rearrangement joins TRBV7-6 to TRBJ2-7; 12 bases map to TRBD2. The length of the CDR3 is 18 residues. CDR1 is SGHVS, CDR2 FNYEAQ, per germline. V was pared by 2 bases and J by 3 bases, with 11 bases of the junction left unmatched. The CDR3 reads CASSLWATSGGPYYEQYF. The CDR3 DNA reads TGTGCCAGCAGCTTATGGGCCACTAGCGGGGGGCCCTACTACGAGCAGTACTTC.

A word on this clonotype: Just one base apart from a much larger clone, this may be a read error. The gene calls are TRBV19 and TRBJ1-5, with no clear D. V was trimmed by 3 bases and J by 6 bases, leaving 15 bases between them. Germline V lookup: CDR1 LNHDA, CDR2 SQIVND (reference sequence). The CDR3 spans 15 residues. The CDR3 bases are TGTGCCAGTAGTATTGTGGCGCCAGATTTTCAGCCCCAGCATTTT. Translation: CASSIVAPDFQPQHF.

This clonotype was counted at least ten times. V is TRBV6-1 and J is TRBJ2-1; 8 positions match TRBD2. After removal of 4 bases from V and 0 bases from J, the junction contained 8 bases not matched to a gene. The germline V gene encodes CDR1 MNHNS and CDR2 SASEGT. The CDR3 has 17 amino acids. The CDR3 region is CASSGGGRLISYNEQFF. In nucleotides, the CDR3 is TGTGCCAGCAGTGGCGGGGGGCGCCTAATCTCCTACAATGAGCAGTTCTTC.

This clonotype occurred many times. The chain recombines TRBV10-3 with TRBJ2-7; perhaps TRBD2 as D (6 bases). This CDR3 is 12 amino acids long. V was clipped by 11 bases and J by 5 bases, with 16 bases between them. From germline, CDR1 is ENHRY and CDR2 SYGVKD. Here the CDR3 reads CAASWTTDEQYF. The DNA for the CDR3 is TGTGCCGCTAGCTGGACTACCGACGAGCAGTACTTC.

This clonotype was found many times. The CDR3 sequence is CATSRGGQATYEQYF. The CDR3 DNA follows: TGTGCCACCAGCAGAGGAGGACAGGCAACCTACGAGCAGTACTTC. The chain uses TRBV15 and TRBJ2-7; TRBD1 matches 7 bases. The V and J ends lost 1 base and 2 bases, in that order; junction bases with no gene match: 5. This CDR3 region has 15 residues. Germline assignment: CDR1 LNHNV and CDR2 YYDKDF (reference sequence).

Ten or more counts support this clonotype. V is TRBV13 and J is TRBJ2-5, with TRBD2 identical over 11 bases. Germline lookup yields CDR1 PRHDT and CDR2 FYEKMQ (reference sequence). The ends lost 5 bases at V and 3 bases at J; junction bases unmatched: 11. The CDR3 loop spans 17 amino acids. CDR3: CASSTGLADHEEETQYF. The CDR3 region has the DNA TGTGCCAGCAGCACGGGACTAGCGGACCACGAGGAAGAGACCCAGTACTTC.

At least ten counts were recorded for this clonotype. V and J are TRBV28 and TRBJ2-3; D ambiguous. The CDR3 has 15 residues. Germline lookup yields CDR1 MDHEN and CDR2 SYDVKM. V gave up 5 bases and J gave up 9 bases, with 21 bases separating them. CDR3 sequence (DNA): TGTGCCAGCAGTCCCCCCCCTTGGCCAGACTCAACGCAGTATTTT. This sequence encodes CASSPPPWPDSTQYF.

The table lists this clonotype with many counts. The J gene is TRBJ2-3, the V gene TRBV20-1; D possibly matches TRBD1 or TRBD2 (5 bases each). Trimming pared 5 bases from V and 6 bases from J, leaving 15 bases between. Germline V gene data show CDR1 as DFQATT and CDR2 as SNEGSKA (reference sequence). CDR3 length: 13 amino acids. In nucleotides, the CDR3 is TGCAGTGCTTCGGGACCTAACGGGGATACGCAGTATTTT. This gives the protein CSASGPNGDTQYF.

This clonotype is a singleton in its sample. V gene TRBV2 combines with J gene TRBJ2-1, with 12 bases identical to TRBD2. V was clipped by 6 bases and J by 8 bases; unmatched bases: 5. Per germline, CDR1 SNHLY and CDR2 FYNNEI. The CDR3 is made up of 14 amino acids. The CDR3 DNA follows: TGTGCCAGCAGCCTAGCGGGAGGGCCTGATGAGCAGTTCTTC. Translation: CASSLAGGPDEQFF.